This section outlines one T cell receptor (beta chain) sequence together with its context. Seattle's enrolled individuals joined amid active infection and were then monitored longitudinally. This sample stems from a study of blood T cell repertoires in COVID-19. Study context: Specimens from acute and convalescent COVID-19 originated in the United States, Italy and Spain. T cells, B-cell-depleted T cells, or PBMCs provided the cDNA or gDNA that served as material.

Libraries were prepared by immunoSEQ multiplex PCR; TCRdb keeps only in-frame clonotypes and omits some of them. The table records approximately 300,000 clones, over 75% of them present only once. The clonotype was recovered from a woman aged 30 to 39 with COVID-19, enrolled during active disease. The sequenced material came from peripheral blood.

In DNA, the CDR3 is TGTGCCAGCAGCTTTAGCGGGATGAACAATGAGCAGTTCTTC. Encoded protein: CASSFSGMNNEQFF. The rearrangement links TRBV7-3 to TRBJ2-1, with 8 bases fitting TRBD2. V was pared by 3 bases and J by 5 bases, with 3 bases of the junction left unmatched. The CDR3 contains 14 residues. Germline lookup yields CDR1 SGHTA and CDR2 FQGTGA.